The rows below give T cell receptor beta chains drawn from one sample of a study of regulatory T cells in long-lasting Graves disease. TCRdb re-analysed the multiplex PCR reads in MiXCR, keeping a single row per CDR3 protein. The sample has some 330,000 distinct CDR3 sequences, around 23% seen once. Sequencing was performed on peripheral blood mononuclear cells (PBMCs), taken when the disease was refractory, from a patient treated with antithyroid drugs. Source of these receptors: a woman in her 40s with Graves disease. Each CDR3 is given with its conserved first and last residue.

TRBJ1-1	TRBV28	CASSLSAHEAFF
TRBJ2-5	TRBV20-1	CSASSPGGETQYF
TRBJ2-7	TRBV3-1	CASSQGYLPHEQYF
TRBJ1-1	TRBV6-1	CASTLTGLVTEAFF
TRBJ1-5	TRBV20-1	CSAWDRDTFYSNQPQHF
TRBJ2-7	TRBV7-8	CASSLGAQGTYEQYF
TRBJ1-5	TRBV20-1	CSARGQLGQPQHF
TRBJ2-7	TRBV20-1	CSARGDRLGTYEQYF
TRBJ2-7	TRBV28	CASSLAGTNCEQYF
TRBJ1-1	TRBV28	CASSSRLGGTEAFF
TRBJ2-7	TRBV6-1	CASIGNYEQYF
TRBJ2-6	TRBV16	CASVPPPLSGANVLTF
TRBJ1-2	TRBV11-2	CASSLKGSMLGYTF
TRBJ2-3	TRBV11-2	CASRTTSGRDTDTQYF
TRBJ1-1	TRBV28	CASSLTVKEAFF
TRBJ1-5	TRBV5-6	CASSIRGQVVGQPQHF
TRBJ2-5	TRBV2	CASSDGQLRETQYF
TRBJ1-2	TRBV28	CASSSTGVLSGYTF
TRBJ2-7	TRBV2	CASEQRAAAVPHEQYF
TRBJ2-7	TRBV12-3/TRBV12-4	CASSPGQGNEQYF
TRBJ2-5	TRBV29-1	CSVEPLGSPETQYF
TRBJ2-7	TRBV7-2	CASSIGGGGSYEQYF
TRBJ1-4	TRBV29-1	CSGSGLTDRGNEKLFF
TRBJ1-5	TRBV2	CASSTDLYQPQHF
TRBJ2-2	TRBV27	CASSSGTGSIFYGELFF
TRBJ1-3	TRBV15	CATSRDRLGRPGNTIYF
TRBJ1-2	TRBV20-1	CSPHVPGQGPRANYGYTF
TRBJ2-7	TRBV7-2	CASSRRLVPPRVAGNPYEQYF
TRBJ1-1	TRBV5-1	CASSLEYLNTEAFF
TRBJ1-6	TRBV9	CASSPGLVKGSYNSPLHF
TRBJ1-1	TRBV3-1	CASSLGTSRANAAFF
TRBJ2-7	TRBV14	CASTNGLTYYRLTGYEQYF
TRBJ2-5	TRBV10-3	CAISESGPGQSKETQYF
TRBJ1-1	TRBV29-1	CSVDHGYEAFF
TRBJ2-7	TRBV30	CAWSVTRGYEQYF
TRBJ1-1	TRBV11-2	CASSPDPEGWNTEAFF
TRBJ2-5	TRBV29-1	CSVVGQGLGETQYF
TRBJ2-7	TRBV6-5	CASSYLFVGSSYEQYF
TRBJ2-3	TRBV2	CASSEGRDTQYF
TRBJ2-7	TRBV6-2/TRBV6-3	CASSYRQGQLEQYF
TRBJ1-1	TRBV2	CASSVMVNTEAFF